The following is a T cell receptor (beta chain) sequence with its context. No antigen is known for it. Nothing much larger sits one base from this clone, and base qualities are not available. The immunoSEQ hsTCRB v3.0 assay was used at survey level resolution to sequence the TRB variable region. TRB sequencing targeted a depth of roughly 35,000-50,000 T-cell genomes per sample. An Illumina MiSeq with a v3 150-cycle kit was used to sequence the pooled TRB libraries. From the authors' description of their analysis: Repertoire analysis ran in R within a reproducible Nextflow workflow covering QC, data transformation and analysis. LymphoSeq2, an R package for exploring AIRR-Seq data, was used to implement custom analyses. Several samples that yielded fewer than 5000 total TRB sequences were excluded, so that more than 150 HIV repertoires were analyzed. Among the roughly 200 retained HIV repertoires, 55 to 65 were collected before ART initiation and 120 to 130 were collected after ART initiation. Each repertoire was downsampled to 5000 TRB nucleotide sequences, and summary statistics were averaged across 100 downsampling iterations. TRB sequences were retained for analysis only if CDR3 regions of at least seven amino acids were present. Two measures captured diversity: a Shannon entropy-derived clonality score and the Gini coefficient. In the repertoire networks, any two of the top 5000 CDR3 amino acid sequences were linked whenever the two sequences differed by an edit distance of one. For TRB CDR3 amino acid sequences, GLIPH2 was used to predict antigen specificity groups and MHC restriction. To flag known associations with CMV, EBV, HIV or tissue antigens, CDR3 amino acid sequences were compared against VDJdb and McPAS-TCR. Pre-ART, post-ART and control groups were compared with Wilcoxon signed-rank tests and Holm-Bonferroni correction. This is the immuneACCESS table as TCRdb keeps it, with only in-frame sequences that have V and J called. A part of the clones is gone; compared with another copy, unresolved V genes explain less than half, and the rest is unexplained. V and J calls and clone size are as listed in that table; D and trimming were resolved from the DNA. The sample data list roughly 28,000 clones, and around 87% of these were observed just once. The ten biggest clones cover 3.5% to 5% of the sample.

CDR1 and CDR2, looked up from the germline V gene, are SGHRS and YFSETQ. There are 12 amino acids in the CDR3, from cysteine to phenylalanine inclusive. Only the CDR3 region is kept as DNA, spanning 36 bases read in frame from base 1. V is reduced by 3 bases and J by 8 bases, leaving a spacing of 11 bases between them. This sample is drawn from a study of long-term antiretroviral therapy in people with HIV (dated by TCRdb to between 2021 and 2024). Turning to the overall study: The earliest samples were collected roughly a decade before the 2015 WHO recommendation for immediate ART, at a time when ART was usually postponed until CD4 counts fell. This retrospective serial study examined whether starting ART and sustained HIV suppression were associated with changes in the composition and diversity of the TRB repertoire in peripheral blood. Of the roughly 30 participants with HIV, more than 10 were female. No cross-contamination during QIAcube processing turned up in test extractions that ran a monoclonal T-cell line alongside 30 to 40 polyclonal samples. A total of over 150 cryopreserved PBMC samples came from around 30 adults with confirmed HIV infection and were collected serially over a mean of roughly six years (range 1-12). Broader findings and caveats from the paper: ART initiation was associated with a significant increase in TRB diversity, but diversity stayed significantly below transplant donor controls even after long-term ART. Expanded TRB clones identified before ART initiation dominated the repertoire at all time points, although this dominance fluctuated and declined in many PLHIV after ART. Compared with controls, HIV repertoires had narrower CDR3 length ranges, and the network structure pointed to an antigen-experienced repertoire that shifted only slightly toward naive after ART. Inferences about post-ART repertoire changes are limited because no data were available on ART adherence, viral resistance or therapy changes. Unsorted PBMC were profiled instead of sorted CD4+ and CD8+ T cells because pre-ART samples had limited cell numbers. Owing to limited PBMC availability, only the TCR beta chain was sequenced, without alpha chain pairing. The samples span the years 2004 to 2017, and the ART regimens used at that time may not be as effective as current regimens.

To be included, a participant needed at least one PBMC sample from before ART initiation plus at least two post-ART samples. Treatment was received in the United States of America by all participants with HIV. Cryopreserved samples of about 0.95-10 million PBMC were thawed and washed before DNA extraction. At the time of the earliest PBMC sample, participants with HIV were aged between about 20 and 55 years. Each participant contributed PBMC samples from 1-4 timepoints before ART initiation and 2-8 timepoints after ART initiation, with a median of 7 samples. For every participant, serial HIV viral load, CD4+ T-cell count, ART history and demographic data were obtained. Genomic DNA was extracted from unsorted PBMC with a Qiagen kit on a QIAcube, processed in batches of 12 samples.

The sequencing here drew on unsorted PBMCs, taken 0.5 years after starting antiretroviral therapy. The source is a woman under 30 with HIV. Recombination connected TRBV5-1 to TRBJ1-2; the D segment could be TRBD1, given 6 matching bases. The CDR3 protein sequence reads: CASSSTGSGYTF. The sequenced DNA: TGCGCCAGCAGCTCTACAGGGTCCGGCTACACCTTC. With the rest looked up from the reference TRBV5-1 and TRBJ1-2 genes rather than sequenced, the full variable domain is KAGVTQTPRYLIKTRGQQVTLSCSPISGHRSVSWYQQTPGQGLQFLFEYFSETQRNKGNFPGRFSGRQFSNSRSEMNVSTLELGDSALYLCASSSTGSGYTFGSGTRLTVV.